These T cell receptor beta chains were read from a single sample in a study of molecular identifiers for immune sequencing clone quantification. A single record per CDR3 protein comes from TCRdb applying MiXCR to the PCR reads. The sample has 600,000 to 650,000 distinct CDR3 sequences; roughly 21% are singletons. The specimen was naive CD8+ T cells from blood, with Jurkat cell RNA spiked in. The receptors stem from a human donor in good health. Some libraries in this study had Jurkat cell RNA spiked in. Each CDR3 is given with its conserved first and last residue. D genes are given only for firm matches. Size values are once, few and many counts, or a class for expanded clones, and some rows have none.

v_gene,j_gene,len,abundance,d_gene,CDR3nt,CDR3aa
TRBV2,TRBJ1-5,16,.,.,TGTGCCAGCAGTGAAGCGCATCCTGGAGACAAAGATACGCAGCATTTT,CASSEAHPGDKDTQHF
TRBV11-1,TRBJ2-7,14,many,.,TGTGCCAGCAGCCCCGCTGGAGGGACATACGAGCAGTACTTC,CASSPAGGTYEQYF
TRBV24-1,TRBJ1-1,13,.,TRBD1,TGTGCCACCAGTGATTTTCTAGGGGGCGAAACTTTCTTT,CATSDFLGGETFF
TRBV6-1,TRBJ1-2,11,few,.,TGTGCCAGCAGTGAATTTAATGGCTACACCTTC,CASSEFNGYTF
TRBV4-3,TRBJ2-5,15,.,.,TGCGCCAGCAGCCAAGCTTGGGGGCTGAAGGAGACCCAGTACTTC,CASSQAWGLKETQYF
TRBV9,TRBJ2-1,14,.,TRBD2,TGTGCCAGCAGCGTAGGGGGGGGGTCCGATGAGCAGTTCTTC,CASSVGGGSDEQFF
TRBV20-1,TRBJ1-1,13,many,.,TGCAGTGCTAGAGAGGGGACGGAGACTGAAGCTTTCTTT,CSAREGTETEAFF
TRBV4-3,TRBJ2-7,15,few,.,TGCGCCAGCAGCCAAGAACGGGCCCATTCCTACGAGCAGTACTTC,CASSQERAHSYEQYF
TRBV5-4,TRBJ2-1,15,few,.,TGTGCCAGCAGCTGGATAACAGGGATCCACAATGAGCAGTTCTTC,CASSWITGIHNEQFF
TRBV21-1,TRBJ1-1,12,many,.,TGTGCCAGCAGCACCGGGACAGAAAGAGCTTTCTTT,CASSTGTERAFF
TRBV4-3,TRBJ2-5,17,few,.,TGCGCCAGCAGCCAATGGGCTATAGGGGGACTCCAAGAGACCCAGTACTTC,CASSQWAIGGLQETQYF
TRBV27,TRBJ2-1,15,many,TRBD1,TGTGCCAGCAGGCCGGGGACAGGGGTATATAATGAGCAGTTCTTC,CASRPGTGVYNEQFF
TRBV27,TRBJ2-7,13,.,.,TGTGCCAGCAGTCTACAACCAGACAGCGAGCAGTACTTC,CASSLQPDSEQYF
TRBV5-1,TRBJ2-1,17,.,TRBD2,TGCGCCAGCAGCTCGATAGTCCGGACTAGCGAATACAATGAGCAGTTCTTC,CASSSIVRTSEYNEQFF
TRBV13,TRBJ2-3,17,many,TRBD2,TGTGCCAGCAGAGACCTCCAGCGGGAGGGCCTTACCGATACGCAGTATTTT,CASRDLQREGLTDTQYF
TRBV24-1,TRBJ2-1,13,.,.,TGTGCCACCAGTGATTCAGGGGTTGATGAGCAGTTCTTC,CATSDSGVDEQFF
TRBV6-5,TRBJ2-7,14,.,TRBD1,TGTGCCAGCAGTTACTCGAACAGGGGCTACGAGCAGTACTTC,CASSYSNRGYEQYF
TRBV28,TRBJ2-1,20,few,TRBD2,TGTGCCAGCATCATGGGGGCGCGACTAGCGGGAGGGAGCTCCTACAATGAGCAGTTCTTC,CASIMGARLAGGSSYNEQFF
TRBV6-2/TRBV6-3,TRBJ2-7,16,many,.,TGTGCCAGCAGCCCCCCTTCGACGCCAAGCTCCTACGAGCAGTACTTC,CASSPPSTPSSYEQYF
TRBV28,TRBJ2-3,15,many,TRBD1,TGTGCCAGCCGGGCCTGGGACAGGGCATCAGATACGCAGTATTTT,CASRAWDRASDTQYF
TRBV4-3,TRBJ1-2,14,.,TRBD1,TGCGCCAGCAGCCAAGCGACAGGGGACTATGGCTACACCTTC,CASSQATGDYGYTF
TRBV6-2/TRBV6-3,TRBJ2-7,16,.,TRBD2,TGTGCCAGCAAAGGGACTAGCGGGGAACTAACCTACGAGCAGTACTTC,CASKGTSGELTYEQYF
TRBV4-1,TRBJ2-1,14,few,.,TGCGCCAGCAGCCAAGTTGGTGAATTCAATGAGCAGTTCTTC,CASSQVGEFNEQFF
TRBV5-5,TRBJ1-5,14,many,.,TGTGCCAGCAGCTGGAGTAATAGCAATCAGCCCCAGCATTTT,CASSWSNSNQPQHF
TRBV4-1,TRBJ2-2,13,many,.,TGCGCCAGCAGCCATCCTCTGGGCGGGGAGCTGTTTTTT,CASSHPLGGELFF
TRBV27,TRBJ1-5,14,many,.,TGTGCCAGCAGTTTTTTAGGGGAGGGTCAGCCCCAGCATTTT,CASSFLGEGQPQHF
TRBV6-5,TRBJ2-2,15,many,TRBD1,TGTGCCAGCAGAATTACGACAGGGGGCACCGGGGAGCTGTTTTTT,CASRITTGGTGELFF
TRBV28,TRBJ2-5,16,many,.,TGTGCCAGCAGTTTAATATCAGCGGAACTCCAAGAGACCCAGTACTTC,CASSLISAELQETQYF
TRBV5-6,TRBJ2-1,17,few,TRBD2,TGTGCCAGCATCCTCCAAATAGCGGGAGTGGCCTACAATGAGCAGTTCTTC,CASILQIAGVAYNEQFF
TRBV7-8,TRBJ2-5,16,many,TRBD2,TGTGCCAGCAGCTTACCAAAGGGGCACCCGGGGGGGACCCAGTACTTC,CASSLPKGHPGGTQYF
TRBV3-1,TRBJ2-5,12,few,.,TGTGCCAGCAGACCCGACGAAGAGACCCAGTACTTC,CASRPDEETQYF
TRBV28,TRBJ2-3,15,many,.,TGTGCCACCTACTATGGGCCCGGGGCCACAGATACGCAGTATTTT,CATYYGPGATDTQYF
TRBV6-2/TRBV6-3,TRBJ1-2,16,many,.,TGTGCCAGCAGTTACTCGTCGGGGGAAAAGTATGATGGCTACACCTTC,CASSYSSGEKYDGYTF
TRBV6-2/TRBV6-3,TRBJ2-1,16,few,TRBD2,TGTGCCAGCAGTTCATCGACTAGCCGATCCTACAATGAGCAGTTCTTC,CASSSSTSRSYNEQFF
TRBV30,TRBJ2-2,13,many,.,TGTGCCTGGAGTGTAGGCGGAGCCGGGGAGCTGTTTTTT,CAWSVGGAGELFF
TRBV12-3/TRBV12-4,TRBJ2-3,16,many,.,TGTGCCAGCAGTATCGATCGACTCTTAGGCACAGATACGCAGTATTTT,CASSIDRLLGTDTQYF
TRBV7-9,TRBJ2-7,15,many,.,TGTGCCAGCAGCCCCACCGACAGGTACTCCTACGAGCAGTACTTC,CASSPTDRYSYEQYF
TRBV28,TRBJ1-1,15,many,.,TGTGCCAGCAGTCCCCGTACAAGCCAGAACACTGAAGCTTTCTTT,CASSPRTSQNTEAFF
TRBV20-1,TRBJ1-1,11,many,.,TGCAGTGCTATTTGGGGAACTGAAGCTTTCTTT,CSAIWGTEAFF
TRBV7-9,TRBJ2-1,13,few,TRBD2,TGTGCCAGCAGCCCCGGGGGGGCTGCCGGGAAGTTCTTC,CASSPGGAAGKFF
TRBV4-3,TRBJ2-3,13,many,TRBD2,TGCGCCAGCAGCCCGACTAGCTACGATACGCAGTATTTT,CASSPTSYDTQYF
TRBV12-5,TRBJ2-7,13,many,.,TGTGCTAGTGGTTTGGTAGAGGGGGGAGAGCAGTACTTC,CASGLVEGGEQYF
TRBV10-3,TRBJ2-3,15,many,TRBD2,TGTGCCATCGTACGGGAGGATCCTAGCACAGATACGCAGTATTTT,CAIVREDPSTDTQYF
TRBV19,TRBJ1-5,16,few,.,TGTGCCAGCCCACTGGGGGAGACAGCGGGCAATCAGCCCCAGCATTTT,CASPLGETAGNQPQHF
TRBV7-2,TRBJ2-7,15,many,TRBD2,TGTGCCAGCAGCTTATTAGCGGGAGTTGTCCACGAGCAGTACTTC,CASSLLAGVVHEQYF
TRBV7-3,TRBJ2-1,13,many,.,TGTGCCAGCAGCTCAGCAATGTACAATGAGCAGTTCTTC,CASSSAMYNEQFF
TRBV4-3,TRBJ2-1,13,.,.,TGCGCCAGCAGCTCCATGAACTACAATGGACAGTTCTTC,CASSSMNYNGQFF
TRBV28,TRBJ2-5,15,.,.,TGTGCCGTCACAGGCCCTACAGGGCTGGGAGAGACCCAGTACTTC,CAVTGPTGLGETQYF
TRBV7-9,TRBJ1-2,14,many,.,TGTGCCAGCAGCCAGGTCGGGGGTTACTATGGCTACACCTTC,CASSQVGGYYGYTF
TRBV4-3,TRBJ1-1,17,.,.,TGCGCCAGCAGCCAAGGGACAACAGGGTTACCGAGTACTGAAGCTTTCTTT,CASSQGTTGLPSTEAFF
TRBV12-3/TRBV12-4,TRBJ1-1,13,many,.,TGTGCCAGCAGTTTGGGGGGTCCCACTGAAGCTTTCTTT,CASSLGGPTEAFF
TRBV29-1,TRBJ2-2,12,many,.,TGCAGCGTTGTGGTCGGGGGCGGGGAGCTGTTTTTT,CSVVVGGGELFF
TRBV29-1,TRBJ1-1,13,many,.,TGCAGCGTTGAGGGGGTCATGAACACTGAAGCTTTCTTT,CSVEGVMNTEAFF
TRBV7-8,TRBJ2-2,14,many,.,TGTGCCAGCAGCTACGTTGCGAACACCGGGGAGCTGTTTTTT,CASSYVANTGELFF
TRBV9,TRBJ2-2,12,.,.,TGTGCCAGCACCACGAAGGGCGGGGAGCTGTTTTTT,CASTTKGGELFF
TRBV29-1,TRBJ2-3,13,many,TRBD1,TGCAGCGTCGCCCAGGGGGTTGGAGATACGCAGTATTTT,CSVAQGVGDTQYF
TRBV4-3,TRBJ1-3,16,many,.,TGCGCCAGCAGCCAAGATAGGATGGGTTTTAGGAACACCATATATTTT,CASSQDRMGFRNTIYF
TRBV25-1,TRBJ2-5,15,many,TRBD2,TGTGCCAGCAGTGTATTAGCGGGAAGGGGAGAGACCCAGTACTTC,CASSVLAGRGETQYF
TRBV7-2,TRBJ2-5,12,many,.,TGTGCCAGCAGCTTTTCAGGTTCGACCCAGTACTTC,CASSFSGSTQYF
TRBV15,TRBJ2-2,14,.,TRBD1,TGTGCCACCAGCAAGGACAGGGCCACCGGGGAGCTGTTTTTT,CATSKDRATGELFF